This passage covers 2 T cell receptor beta chains from one sample sequenced in a study of OX40 agonist ivuxolimab in advanced cancers. Here immunoSEQ multiplex PCR was the method, and the copy in TCRdb shows in-frame clones only, minus some. Of about 70,000 clones in the sample, 78% were seen once. The source was CD4+ or CD8+ T cells sorted from blood, collected in a trial of the OX40 agonist ivuxolimab. These receptors all come from an adult with an advanced solid tumor such as melanoma, head and neck, liver or kidney cancer.

A note on this clone: The junction shows a germline mismatch at one end, possibly a read error. The chain combines TRBV30 with TRBJ2-1; D possibly uses TRBD1 or TRBD2 (5 bases each). The CDR3 length is 15 residues. Per germline, CDR1 GTSNPN and CDR2 SVGIG (reference sequence). CDR3 region: CAWRPPGRIYSEQFF. The CDR3 DNA reads as TGTGCCTGGAGGCCCCCGGGACGGATCTACAGTGAGCAGTTCTTC. Using reference TRBV30 and TRBJ2-1 for the parts outside the CDR3, the full variable domain is SQTIHQWPATLVQPVGSPLSLECTVEGTSNPNLYWYRQAAGRGLQLLFYSVGIGQISSEVPQNLSASRPQDRQFILSSKKLLLSDSGFYLCAWRPPGRIYSEQFFGPGTRLTVL.

The gene calls are TRBV11-2 and TRBJ2-3; the D is unclear. Germline V CDR1 and CDR2: SGHAT, FQNNGV. The CDR3 is 12 residues long. V shed 8 bases and J shed 3 bases, with 9 bases lying between them. CDR3 loop: CASERATDTQYF. The CDR3 nucleotides read TGTGCCAGCGAGAGAGCTACAGATACGCAGTATTTT.